The 2 T cell receptor beta chains below all came from one sample that was sequenced in a study of long-term antiretroviral therapy in people with HIV. They ran version v3.0 of the immunoSEQ assay at survey level. Produced via immunoSEQ multiplex PCR; TCRdb's table is partial and in-frame only. Here the sample spans around 21,000 clones, 81% being singletons. The specimen comprised unsorted PBMCs, sampled 0.1 years before starting antiretroviral therapy. The source of these receptors is a man aged 35-49 years with HIV.

This clone has a handful of counts. The chain recombines TRBV9 with TRBJ2-5; TRBD2 matches 9 bases. Germline V gives CDR1 SGDLS, CDR2 YYNGEE. This CDR3 spans 16 amino acids. J gave up 1 base and V 0 bases, and 4 bases lay outside the gene matches. This CDR3 is CASSVAQTSGQETQYF. CDR3 in DNA: TGTGCCAGCAGCGTAGCCCAGACTAGCGGCCAAGAGACCCAGTACTTC.

The chain joins TRBV29-1 to TRBJ2-1, with TRBD2 matching over 13 bases. The CDR3 loop spans 15 amino acids. Germline lookup yields CDR1 SQVTM and CDR2 ANQGSEA. The J segment lost 6 bases and the V segment lost 4 bases, leaving 6 bases of the junction unmatched. The CDR3 region has the DNA TGCAGCGTTGGACTAGCGGGAGGCCCTCGCAATGAGCAGTTCTTC. As protein: CSVGLAGGPRNEQFF.